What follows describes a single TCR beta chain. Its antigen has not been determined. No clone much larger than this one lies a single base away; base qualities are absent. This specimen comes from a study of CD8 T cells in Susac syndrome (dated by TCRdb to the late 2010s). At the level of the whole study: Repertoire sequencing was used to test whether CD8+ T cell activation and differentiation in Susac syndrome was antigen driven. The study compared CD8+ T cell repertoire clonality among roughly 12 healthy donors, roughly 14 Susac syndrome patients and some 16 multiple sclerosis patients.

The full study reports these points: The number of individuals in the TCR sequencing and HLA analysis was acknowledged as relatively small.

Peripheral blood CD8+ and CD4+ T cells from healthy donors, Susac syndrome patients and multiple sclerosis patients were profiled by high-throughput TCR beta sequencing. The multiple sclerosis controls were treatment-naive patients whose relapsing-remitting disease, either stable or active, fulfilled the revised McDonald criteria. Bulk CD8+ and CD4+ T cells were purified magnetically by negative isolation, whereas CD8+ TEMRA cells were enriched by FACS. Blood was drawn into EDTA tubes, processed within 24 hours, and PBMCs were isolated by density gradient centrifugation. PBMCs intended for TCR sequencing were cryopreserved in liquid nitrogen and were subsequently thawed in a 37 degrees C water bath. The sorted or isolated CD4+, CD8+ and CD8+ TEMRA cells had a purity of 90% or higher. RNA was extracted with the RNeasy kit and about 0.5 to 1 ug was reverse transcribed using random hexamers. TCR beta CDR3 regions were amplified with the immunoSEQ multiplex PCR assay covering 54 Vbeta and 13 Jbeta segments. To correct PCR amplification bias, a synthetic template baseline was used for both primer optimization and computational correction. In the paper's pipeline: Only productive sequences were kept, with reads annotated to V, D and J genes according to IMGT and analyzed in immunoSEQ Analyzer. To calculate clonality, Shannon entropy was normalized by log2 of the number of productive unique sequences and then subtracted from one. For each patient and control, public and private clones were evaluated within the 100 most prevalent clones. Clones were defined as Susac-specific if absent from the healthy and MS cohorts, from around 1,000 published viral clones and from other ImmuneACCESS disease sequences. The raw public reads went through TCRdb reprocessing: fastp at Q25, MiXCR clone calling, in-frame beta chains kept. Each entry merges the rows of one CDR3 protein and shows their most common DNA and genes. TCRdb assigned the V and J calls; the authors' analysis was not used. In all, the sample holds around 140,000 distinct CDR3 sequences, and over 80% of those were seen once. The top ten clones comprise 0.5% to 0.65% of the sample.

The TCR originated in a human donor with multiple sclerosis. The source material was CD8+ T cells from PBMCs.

The DNA sequence is TGTGCCAGCAGTTACGTCGTGGGAGAGCAGTTCTTC. It encodes CASSYVVGEQFF. The V and J segments used are TRBV6-2 or TRBV6-3 and TRBJ2-1, with the D gene uncertain. The CDR3 sequence holds 12 residues, the cysteine and phenylalanine included. Just the 36-base CDR3 DNA is kept, in frame starting at base 1. The germline V gene supplies CDR1 MNHEY and CDR2 SVGEGT. V lost 2 bases and J lost 10 bases; the stretch between them is 9 bases long.